This T cell receptor beta chain was sequenced in a study of early stage breast cancer tumors. Overall study context: Invasive lobular carcinomas made up about 30% of the 12 ER+/PR+/HER2- tumors.

Blood replicates held 0.5 ug DNA, tumor or normal breast about 1.5 ug, two each. Here immunoSEQ multiplex PCR was the method, and the copy in TCRdb shows in-frame clones only, minus some. Of about 53,000 clones listed, over 80% were seen once; the top ten hold less than 5%. This clone was seen just once. Its antigen is unidentified. Study results and caveats: Blood repertoires resembled normal breast more than tumor. Bulk DNA sequencing of unsorted cells missed chain pairing and markers.

Germline CDR1 SGHNT, CDR2 YYREEE (reference sequence). The CDR3 spans 15 residues. Trimming removed 6 bases at V and 3 bases at J, with 16 bases between. Sequencing was carried out using blood. This clonotype was obtained from a person aged 70 to 79 with breast cancer. V is TRBV5-4 and J is TRBJ1-5; possibly TRBD1 for D (6 bases). The CDR3 here is CASNLRGGPNQPQHF. CDR3 DNA: TGTGCCAGCAACCTGCGGGGGGGCCCCAATCAGCCCCAGCATTTT.